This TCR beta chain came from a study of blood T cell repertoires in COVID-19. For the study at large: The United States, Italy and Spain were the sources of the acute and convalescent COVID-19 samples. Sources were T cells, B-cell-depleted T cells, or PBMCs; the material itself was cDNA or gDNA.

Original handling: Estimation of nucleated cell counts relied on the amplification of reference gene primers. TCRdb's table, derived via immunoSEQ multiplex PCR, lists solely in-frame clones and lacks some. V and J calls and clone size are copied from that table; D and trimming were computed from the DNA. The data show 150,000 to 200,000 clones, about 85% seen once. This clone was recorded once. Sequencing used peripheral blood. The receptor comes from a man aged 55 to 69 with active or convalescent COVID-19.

CDR3 protein: CASSLSQGNQPQHF. The CDR3 nucleotides are TGTGCCAGCAGCCTATCCCAGGGGAATCAGCCCCAGCATTTT. The chain recombines TRBV7-8 with TRBJ1-5; tentatively, D is TRBD1 (6 bases). Germline loops: CDR1 SGHVS, CDR2 FQNEAQ. V gave up 5 bases and J gave up 4 bases, with 12 bases separating them. This CDR3 contains 14 residues.